This T cell receptor beta chain emerged from a study of T cells after yellow fever vaccination. CDR1 MDHEN and CDR2 SYDVKM come from the germline V gene. V lost 6 bases to trimming and J lost 6 bases, with 14 bases between them. This CDR3 is 13 amino acids long. This clonotype was recorded a few times. TCRdb ran MiXCR on the 5' RACE reads and lists one entry per CDR3 protein. In the table there are some 350,000 distinct CDR3 sequences, under 14% of which are singletons. The clonotype was recovered from a man aged 18 to 30 who received the YFV17D yellow fever vaccine. The sample here was PBMCs, taken on the day of the first yellow fever vaccination. The V and J genes are TRBV28 and TRBJ1-1; D is uncertain. This CDR3 is CASSPLPTAEAFF. The CDR3 nucleotides read TGTGCCAGCAGCCCATTGCCTACCGCTGAAGCTTTCTTT.